This paragraph reports one T cell receptor (beta chain). This specimen comes from a study of blood T cell repertoires in COVID-19. Study as a whole: Samples came from the United States, Italy and Spain, spanning acute and convalescent COVID-19.

The CDR3 contains 15 residues. Germline values: CDR1 SGHVS, CDR2 FNYEAQ. V lost 5 bases and J 5 bases, leaving 18 bases between the germline ends. As handled by the study authors: Amplification of reference gene primers was used by the study to estimate nucleated cell counts. Only in-frame clones appear in the TCRdb table, and some are missing; sequencing was by immunoSEQ multiplex PCR. V, J and clone size derive from that table, while D and trimming were established from the DNA sequence. The table lists 100,000 to 150,000 clones, 85% to 90% of them singletons. This clonotype originated in a man aged 50-59 years with acute or convalescent COVID-19. The V and J genes are TRBV7-6 and TRBJ2-5, with D tentatively TRBD2 (6 bases). The sample taken for sequencing was peripheral blood. CDR3 sequence reads: CASSPGHGGHETQYF. The CDR3 DNA sequence: TGTGCCAGCAGCCCAGGACACGGAGGGCACGAGACCCAGTACTTC.